A single sample is the source of the 29 T cell receptor beta chains below, sequenced in a study of OX40 agonist ivuxolimab in advanced cancers. To prepare the library, the immunoSEQ multiplex PCR assay was applied. The immuneACCESS repertoire file appears here via TCRdb, limited to in-frame rearrangements. These files lack a portion of the clones; in checked studies, under half of the deficit traces to unresolved V genes, and the cause of the others is not known. This sample comprises just over 60,000 clones, 91% of them detected only once. Over 9.5% of the sample is taken by the ten largest. This sample comprised CD4+ or CD8+ T cells sorted from blood, obtained in a trial of the OX40 agonist ivuxolimab. The receptors were gathered from an adult with an advanced solid tumor such as melanoma, head and neck, liver or kidney cancer.

This clone appeared once. The J gene is TRBJ1-5, the V gene TRBV10-3; D is undetermined. Trimming cost V 0 bases and J 2 bases, with 8 bases left between them. Germline assignment: CDR1 ENHRY and CDR2 SYGVKD. The CDR3 has 15 amino acids. CDR3 nucleotide sequence: TGTGCCATCAGTGAGTCGGCAGATGGCAATCAGCCCCAGCATTTT. This encodes CAISESADGNQPQHF.

This rearrangement joins TRBV7-9 to TRBJ1-1; D is ambiguous. This CDR3 region has 15 residues. The germline V and J ends were trimmed by 9 bases and 4 bases, with 21 bases remaining between them. CDR1 SEHNR and CDR2 FQNEAQ come from the germline V gene (reference sequence). The CDR3 loop reads CASQTPAGPATEAFF. The DNA for the CDR3 is TGTGCCAGTCAGACTCCGGCAGGACCTGCCACTGAAGCTTTCTTT.

V is TRBV13 and J is TRBJ2-1; the D gene is possibly TRBD2 (6 bases). This CDR3 contains 14 residues. The ends were cut back, 1 base at V and 6 bases at J, with 10 bases in the middle. CDR1 is PRHDT and CDR2 is FYEKMQ in the germline V gene (reference sequence). CDR3 nucleotides: TGTGCCAGCAGCTTAGCGGGAGCGGTCAATGAGCAGTTCTTC. It translates to CASSLAGAVNEQFF.

The chain joins TRBV27 to TRBJ2-1; 7 bases align to TRBD1. Trimming took 4 bases from V and 4 from J; bases not matched to a gene: 10. The CDR3 loop spans 16 amino acids. CDR1 is MNHEY and CDR2 is SMNVEV in the germline V gene (reference sequence). The CDR3 reads CASSSTSGQPYNEQFF. The CDR3 DNA reads TGTGCCAGCAGTTCCACCTCGGGACAGCCTTACAATGAGCAGTTCTTC.

A word on this clone: At one of its ends the junction is not consistent with the germline gene, which may arise from a read error. V usage is TRBV6-5 and J usage is TRBJ2-7; weak D call: TRBD2 (6 bases). The CDR3 spans 14 residues. The germline V gene encodes CDR1 MNHEY and CDR2 SVGAGI. The CDR3 DNA reads as TGTACCAGCAGTTACGCTAGCGCAGCCTACGAGCAGTACTTC. Amino acid sequence: CTSSYASAAYEQYF.

The chain has TRBV19 and TRBJ2-7, with D possibly matching TRBD1 (5 bases). The V end was cut by 3 bases, the J end by 3 bases, with 9 bases between. CDR1 is LNHDA, CDR2 SQIVND, per germline (reference sequence). The CDR3 runs 13 residues. DNA of the CDR3: TGTGCCAGTAGTATGGGGCAGATCTACGAGCAGTACTTC. Its translation: CASSMGQIYEQYF.

The V and J genes are TRBV13 and TRBJ2-3; TRBD2 aligns across 9 bases. The CDR3 contains 16 residues. V was clipped by 6 bases and J by 7 bases; unmatched bases: 14. Looked up from germline, CDR1 is PRHDT and CDR2 is FYEKMQ (reference sequence). This CDR3 is CASRYNQREEANTQYF. In DNA form, the CDR3 reads TGTGCCAGCAGATACAATCAGCGGGAGGAGGCCAATACGCAGTATTTT.

The rearrangement links TRBV19 to TRBJ2-5; D gene unclear. There are 12 residues in the CDR3. Germline CDR1 is LNHDA and CDR2 is SQIVND (reference sequence). Trimming shortened V by 6 bases and J by 5 bases, and 10 bases separated the two germline ends. The CDR3 nucleotides read TGTGCCAGTAGCGCTAACGCGGAGACCCAGTACTTC. Translation gives CASSANAETQYF.

This chain connects TRBV4-3 to TRBJ2-3; D gene ambiguous. CDR3 size: 14 residues. The germline CDR1 and CDR2 sequences are LGHNA and YSLEER. The V and J ends lost 6 bases and 2 bases respectively, with 12 bases between them. CDR3 in amino acids: CASRRRINTDTQYF. The CDR3 nucleotides read TGCGCCAGCAGAAGACGGATCAACACAGATACGCAGTATTTT.

The V and J genes are TRBV25-1 and TRBJ2-5, with D unresolved. The J call may be wrong; the DNA end is better matched by TRBJ2-7. CDR3 length: 13 residues. Per the germline V gene, CDR1 is MGHDK and CDR2 is SYGVNS. CDR3 nucleotide sequence: TGTGCCAGCAGTGAATCTGGAGTTAACGAGCAGTACTTC. Translating gives CASSESGVNEQYF.

J is TRBJ2-2 and V is TRBV4-1; possible D gene TRBD1, 6 bases. The length of the CDR3 is 16 residues. Trimming took 3 bases from V and 5 from J, leaving 16 bases between them. Germline CDR1 reads MGHRA; CDR2 reads YSYEKL. The CDR3: CASSHLGQEATGELFF. In nucleotides, the CDR3 is TGCGCCAGCAGCCACCTGGGACAAGAGGCTACCGGGGAGCTGTTTTTT.

This chain links TRBV28 with TRBJ2-2; D gene uncertain. CDR1 is MDHEN and CDR2 is SYDVKM in the germline V gene. V dropped 5 bases and J dropped 3 bases, with 22 bases sitting between them. This CDR3 is built from 18 residues. CDR3 DNA: TGTGCCAGCAGTCTTCCCACCCAGGCCGACGTTCACACCGGGGAGCTGTTTTTT. Its protein product is CASSLPTQADVHTGELFF.

The genes are TRBV4-2 and TRBJ2-7; maybe TRBD1 (5 bases). V was pared by 0 bases and J by 5 bases, with 11 bases between. CDR1 and CDR2 (germline): LGHNA, YNFKEQ. The CDR3 length is 14 residues. This chain's CDR3 is CASSQDRGDDEQYF. CDR3 nucleotide sequence: TGTGCCAGCAGCCAAGATAGGGGCGACGACGAGCAGTACTTC.

The V call is TRBV4-2, the J call TRBJ2-7, with 10 bases aligning to TRBD2. J was trimmed by 6 bases and V by 0 bases; bases with no gene match: 11. Looked up from germline, CDR1 is LGHNA and CDR2 is YNFKEQ. This CDR3 has 17 residues. The CDR3 region is CASSQERPASGSGEQYF. In DNA form, the CDR3 reads TGTGCCAGCAGCCAAGAGCGACCGGCTAGCGGGAGTGGCGAGCAGTACTTC.

The J gene is TRBJ2-7, the V gene TRBV21-1. TRBV21-1 is deemed a pseudogene. The CDR3 covers 14 residues. The CDR3 reads CASSKSGTGYEQYF. The CDR3, as DNA: TGTGCCAGCAGCAAATCCGGCACTGGCTACGAGCAGTACTTC.

The chain has TRBV7-9 and TRBJ1-3, with 7 nucleotides matching TRBD1. Germline-derived CDR1 and CDR2 are SEHNR and FQNEAQ (reference sequence). The CDR3 spans 16 residues. Losses at the gene ends were 4 bases for V and 0 bases for J; bases not matched to a gene: 6. CDR3 DNA: TGTGCCAGCAGCTCATCAACAGGGGCCTCTGGAAACACCATATATTTT. Its translation: CASSSSTGASGNTIYF.

The rearrangement uses TRBV9 and TRBJ2-2, with 10 bases identical to TRBD2. CDR3 length: 18 residues. V shed 1 base and J 0 bases; nucleotides not matched to a gene: 6. Germline V gives CDR1 SGDLS, CDR2 YYNGEE. CDR3 sequence (DNA): TGTGCCAGCAGCGTATCCACTAGCGGGACTCCGAACACCGGGGAGCTGTTTTTT. It yields the protein CASSVSTSGTPNTGELFF.

This clone was observed a handful of times. The chain combines TRBV5-5 with TRBJ1-2; 11 nucleotides line up with TRBD1. This CDR3 comprises 14 residues. V trimming: 4 bases; J trimming: 8 bases; junction bases outside the gene matches: 7. Germline V gene data show CDR1 as SGHKS and CDR2 as YYEKEE (reference sequence). CDR3: CASSPGQGAWGYTF. CDR3 in DNA: TGTGCCAGCAGCCCCGGACAGGGGGCTTGGGGCTACACCTTC.

The chain uses TRBV6-1 and TRBJ1-2; TRBD1 agrees at 11 bases. Trimming at V came to 8 bases and at J to 2 bases, leaving 4 bases not matched to a gene. The CDR3 length is 14 residues. Germline V gives CDR1 MNHNS, CDR2 SASEGT. CDR3 residues: CASARTGGNYGYTF. The CDR3 region has the DNA TGTGCCAGCGCCCGGACAGGGGGCAACTATGGCTACACCTTC.

V usage is TRBV7-9 and J usage is TRBJ2-2; unclear D gene. The V and J ends lost 1 base and 0 bases respectively, with 9 bases between them. The germline V gene encodes CDR1 SEHNR and CDR2 FQNEAQ (reference sequence). The CDR3 runs 16 residues. The DNA of the CDR3 is TGTGCCAGCAGCTTAGTGGCCGGCTCGAACACCGGGGAGCTGTTTTTT. This codes for CASSLVAGSNTGELFF. Complete variable domain (other parts from reference TRBV7-9 and TRBJ2-2): DTGVSQNPRHKITKRGQNVTFRCDPISEHNRLYWYRQTLGQGPEFLTYFQNEAQLEKSRLLSDRFSAERPKGSFSTLEIQRTEQGDSAMYLCASSLVAGSNTGELFFGEGSRLTVL.

The chain is built from TRBV5-6 and TRBJ2-1, with TRBD1 as a possible D gene (6 bases). V lost 1 base to trimming and J lost 3 bases, with 8 bases between them. The length of the CDR3 is 14 residues. Germline V gene sequence: CDR1 SGHDT, CDR2 YYEEEE. The CDR3 loop reads CASSLPTGYNEQFF. The CDR3 DNA sequence: TGTGCCAGCAGCTTGCCGACAGGCTACAATGAGCAGTTCTTC.

The chain is built from TRBV18 and TRBJ2-4; 11 nucleotides match TRBD2. V lost 3 bases, J lost 0 bases, and 4 bases stayed unmatched. Germline lookup yields CDR1 KGHSH and CDR2 LQKENI. The CDR3 extends over 17 amino acids. The CDR3 DNA reads as TGTGCCAGCTCACCGGGGACTAGCGGACTAGCCAAAAACATTCAGTACTTC. Amino acid sequence: CASSPGTSGLAKNIQYF.

The genes are TRBV7-8 and TRBJ2-7; D unresolved. The V gene's germline CDR1 is SGHVS and CDR2 FQNEAQ. The germline V and J ends were trimmed by 3 bases and 4 bases, with 7 bases remaining between them. The CDR3 is 12 residues long. Written as DNA, the CDR3 is TGTGCCAGCAGCTTTGTGGGATACGAGCAGTACTTC. This codes for CASSFVGYEQYF. Drawing the rest from reference TRBV7-8 and TRBJ2-7, the complete variable domain is GAGVSQSPRYKVAKRGQDVALRCDPISGHVSLFWYQQALGQGPEFLTYFQNEAQLDKSGLPSDRFFAERPEGSVSTLKIQRTQQEDSAVYLCASSFVGYEQYFGPGTRLTVT.

The table lists this clone with a count of one. The chain has TRBV28 and TRBJ2-7; 11 nucleotides match TRBD1. V was pared by 3 bases and J by 2 bases, with 6 bases of the junction left unmatched. From germline, CDR1 is MDHEN and CDR2 SYDVKM. The CDR3 contains 16 residues. CDR3 sequence reads: CASSLRTGQGAYEQYF. In DNA form, the CDR3 reads TGTGCCAGCAGTTTGAGGACGGGACAGGGGGCCTACGAGCAGTACTTC.

The V and J genes are TRBV6-5 and TRBJ2-7, with a tentative D call TRBD2 (6 bases). Deletions cut 5 bases from V and 1 base from J, with 12 bases between. In germline, CDR1 is MNHEY, CDR2 SVGAGI. CDR3 length: 14 amino acids. As DNA, the CDR3 is TGTGCCAGCAGTCTACTAGCCGCATCCTACGAGCAGTACTTC. Its translation is CASSLLAASYEQYF.

This sequence joins TRBV11-2 and TRBJ2-3, with D tentatively TRBD2 (5 bases). Germline CDR1 is SGHAT and CDR2 is FQNNGV. This CDR3 has 15 residues. Trimming pared 7 bases from V and 2 bases from J, leaving 16 bases between. The CDR3 DNA follows: TGTGCCAGCACCCCCCCCGGAGGATACACAGATACGCAGTATTTT. As protein: CASTPPGGYTDTQYF.

The chain has TRBV27 and TRBJ2-1; D may be TRBD2 (6 bases). The V and J ends lost 4 bases and 7 bases respectively, with 14 bases between them. This CDR3 comprises 14 residues. The germline V gene encodes CDR1 MNHEY and CDR2 SMNVEV (reference sequence). CDR3 sequence: CASSSGGNENEQFF. The CDR3 nucleotides are TGTGCCAGCAGTTCGGGCGGGAATGAGAATGAGCAGTTCTTC.

The chain is built from TRBV7-6 and TRBJ2-1, with D tentatively TRBD2 (6 bases). Germline V lookup: CDR1 SGHVS, CDR2 FNYEAQ. Between the trimmed V and J ends, which lost 8 bases and 4 bases, there was a span of 15 bases. The CDR3 loop spans 14 amino acids. The CDR3 is CASGPLALYNEQFF. The CDR3, as DNA: TGTGCCAGCGGGCCTCTAGCGCTGTACAATGAGCAGTTCTTC.

This clone occurred a few times. The chain recombines TRBV19 with TRBJ2-7, with a possible D match to TRBD1 (5 bases). With 1 base removed from V and 1 base from J, the gap between germline ends came to 8 bases. The CDR3 has 14 residues. Germline assignment: CDR1 LNHDA and CDR2 SQIVND (reference sequence). The CDR3: CASSIGTPSYEQYF. The CDR3 DNA sequence: TGTGCCAGTAGTATAGGGACACCTTCCTACGAGCAGTACTTC.